This T cell receptor (beta chain) was retrieved from a study of human thymus T cells. General study findings and limits: Among thymic and blood repertoires, usage of V and J genes appeared biased. The related literature has documented a marked overlap of thymic repertoires among unrelated individuals.

This CDR3 spans 16 amino acids. The V gene's germline CDR1 is SGHDT and CDR2 YYEEEE. V dropped 1 base and J dropped 5; count of bases not matched to a gene: 7. Corrective heart surgery yielded the resections from which the thymus tissue came. Infants served as donors; they were healthy and Finnish and were having corrective surgery for congenital heart defects. With respect to this clone: Its matching antigen is unknown.

Some clones are missing from TCRdb's copy, which holds only in-frame ones; the method was immunoSEQ multiplex PCR. The sample lists some 130,000 clones; 90% to 95% were seen once. The sequence derives from a boy in the first two years of life with a congenital heart defect but otherwise immunologically healthy. The sample comprised thymus tissue. The V call is TRBV5-6, the J call TRBJ2-3; 10 bases map to TRBD2. CDR3 DNA sequence: TGTGCCAGCAGCTTGCGGCTAGCGGGGGTGGGAGATACGCAGTATTTT. This codes for CASSLRLAGVGDTQYF.